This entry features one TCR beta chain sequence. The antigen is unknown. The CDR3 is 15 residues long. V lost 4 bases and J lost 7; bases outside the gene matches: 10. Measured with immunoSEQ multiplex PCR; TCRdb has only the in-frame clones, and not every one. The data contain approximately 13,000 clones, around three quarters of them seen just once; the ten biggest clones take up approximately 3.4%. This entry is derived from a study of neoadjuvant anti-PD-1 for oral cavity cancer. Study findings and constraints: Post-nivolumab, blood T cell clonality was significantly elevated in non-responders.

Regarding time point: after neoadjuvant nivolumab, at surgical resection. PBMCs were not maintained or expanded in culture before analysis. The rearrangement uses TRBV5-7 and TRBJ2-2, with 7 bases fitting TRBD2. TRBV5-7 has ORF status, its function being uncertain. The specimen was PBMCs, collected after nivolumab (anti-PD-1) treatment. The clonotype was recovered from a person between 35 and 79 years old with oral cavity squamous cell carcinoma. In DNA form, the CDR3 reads TGTGCCAGCAGCCCTGGACTAGACCTGGACGGGGAGCTGTTTTTT. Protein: CASSPGLDLDGELFF.